The 10 T cell receptor beta chains presented below share a single source sample, sequenced in a study of blood T cell repertoires in COVID-19. Generated by immunoSEQ multiplex PCR, the TCRdb table keeps only in-frame clones and is missing some. Of 250,000 to 350,000 clones in the sample, 70% to 90% were seen once. Source material: PBMCs or T cells enriched from blood (not recorded which). The receptors stem from a young woman who had recovered from COVID-19.

The chain has TRBV10-3 and TRBJ1-2; no clear D gene. Germline CDR1 is ENHRY and CDR2 is SYGVKD. The V gene lost 3 bases and the J gene lost 6 bases, with 8 bases spanning the gap. The CDR3 is made up of 12 amino acids. In DNA form, the CDR3 reads TGTGCCATCAGTGATGGAGGGAATGGCTACACCTTC. The encoded protein is CAISDGGNGYTF.

This clone was counted a single time. The chain links TRBV5-6 to TRBJ1-3; perhaps TRBD1 as D (6 bases). The CDR3 has 15 residues. Germline values: CDR1 SGHDT, CDR2 YYEEEE. The V gene lost 1 base and the J gene lost 4 bases, with 12 bases spanning the gap. CDR3 sequence (DNA): TGTGCCAGCAGCTTGTTCCGGACAGAAGGAAACACCATATATTTT. It codes for CASSLFRTEGNTIYF.

V gene TRBV29-1 combines with J gene TRBJ1-1; weak D call: TRBD1 (6 bases). Trimming pared 1 base from V and 6 bases from J, leaving 12 bases between. Germline CDR1 SQVTM, CDR2 ANQGSEA. The CDR3 has 13 amino acids. CDR3 DNA: TGCAGCGTTGAAGGGACAGTTGTCCCTGAAGCTTTCTTT. It encodes CSVEGTVVPEAFF.

The rearrangement joins TRBV5-1 to TRBJ1-2; D is undetermined. There are 14 residues in the CDR3. V was cut by 0 bases and J by 3 bases, with 9 bases left in between. The germline CDR1 and CDR2 sequences are SGHRS and YFSETQ. The CDR3 spells CASSLAEGYYGYTF. In DNA, the CDR3 is TGCGCCAGCAGCTTGGCCGAGGGATACTATGGCTACACCTTC.

V and J are TRBV27 and TRBJ2-6, with D perhaps TRBD1 (5 bases). V gave up 3 bases and J gave up 8 bases, with 11 bases separating them. CDR1 is MNHEY, CDR2 SMNVEV, per germline (reference sequence). This CDR3 is 14 amino acids long. The CDR3 DNA follows: TGTGCCAGCAGTTTCTCTCTGGGGCCCAACGTCCTGACTTTC. Translated, it gives CASSFSLGPNVLTF. The entire variable domain, with the rest obtained from reference TRBV27 and TRBJ2-6, is as follows: EAQVTQNPRYLITVTGKKLTVTCSQNMNHEYMSWYRQDPGLGLRQIYYSMNVEVTDKGDVPEGYKVSRKEKRNFPLILESPSPNQTSLYFCASSFSLGPNVLTFGAGSRLTVL.

The rearrangement uses TRBV30 and TRBJ2-7; possibly TRBD1 for D (6 bases). V gave up 8 bases and J gave up 6 bases, with 17 bases separating them. The germline V gene has CDR1 GTSNPN and CDR2 SVGIG (reference sequence). The CDR3 consists of 12 residues. The CDR3, as DNA: TGTGCCGGATACAGGGTGGGTGGCGAGCAGTACTTC. This codes for CAGYRVGGEQYF.

The chain joins TRBV3-1 (or the pseudogene TRBV3-2) to TRBJ2-2; TRBD2 aligns across 9 bases. Germline loops: CDR1 LGHDT, CDR2 YNNKEL (reference sequence). J gave up 0 bases and V 6 bases, and 2 bases lay outside the gene matches. The CDR3 sequence is 15 residues long. In nucleotides, the CDR3 is TGTGCCAGCAGAGGCGGGGGGGCGAACACCGGGGAGCTGTTTTTT. This gives the protein CASRGGGANTGELFF.

This rearrangement joins TRBV5-1 to TRBJ2-1, with TRBD2 identical over 7 bases. V trimming: 6 bases; J trimming: 6 bases; junction bases outside the gene matches: 15. CDR1 and CDR2 (germline): SGHRS, YFSETQ. The CDR3 is 16 residues long. The CDR3 DNA is TGCGCCAGCACCCGGTGGGGGGGAGTTACCCTCAATGAGCAGTTCTTC. Translation: CASTRWGGVTLNEQFF.

This chain links TRBV6-5 with TRBJ2-3; the D is unclear. Germline V gives CDR1 MNHEY, CDR2 SVGAGI. This CDR3 has 16 amino acids. Trimming shortened V by 0 bases and J by 2 bases, and 12 bases separated the two germline ends. The DNA for the CDR3 is TGTGCCAGCAGTTACTCGAGCAGGCCATCCACAGATACGCAGTATTTT. Protein sequence: CASSYSSRPSTDTQYF.

The rearrangement joins TRBV5-8 to TRBJ1-5; the D is unclear. Germline V CDR1 and CDR2: SGHTS, YDEGEE. CDR3 size: 17 residues. V gave up 0 bases and J gave up 1 base, with 14 bases separating them. The CDR3 region is CASSLVLGLISNQPQHF. In DNA, the CDR3 is TGTGCCAGCAGCTTGGTTCTCGGACTAATAAGCAATCAGCCCCAGCATTTT.